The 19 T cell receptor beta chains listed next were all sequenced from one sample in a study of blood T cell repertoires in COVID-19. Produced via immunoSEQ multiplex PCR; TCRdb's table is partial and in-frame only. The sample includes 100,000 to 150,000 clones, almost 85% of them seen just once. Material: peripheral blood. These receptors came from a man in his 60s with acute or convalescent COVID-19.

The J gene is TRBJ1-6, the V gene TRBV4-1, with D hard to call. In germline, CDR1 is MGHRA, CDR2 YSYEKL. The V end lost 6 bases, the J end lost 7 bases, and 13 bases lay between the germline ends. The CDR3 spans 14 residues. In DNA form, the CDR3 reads TGCGCCAGCAGAGAGGGATCCTGGAATTCACCCCTCCACTTT. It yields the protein CASREGSWNSPLHF.

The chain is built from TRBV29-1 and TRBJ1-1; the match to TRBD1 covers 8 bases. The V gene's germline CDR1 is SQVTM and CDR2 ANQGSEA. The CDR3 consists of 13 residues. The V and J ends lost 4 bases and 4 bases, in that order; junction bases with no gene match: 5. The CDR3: CSVAQGDGTEAFF. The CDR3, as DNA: TGCAGCGTTGCACAGGGGGATGGCACTGAAGCTTTCTTT.

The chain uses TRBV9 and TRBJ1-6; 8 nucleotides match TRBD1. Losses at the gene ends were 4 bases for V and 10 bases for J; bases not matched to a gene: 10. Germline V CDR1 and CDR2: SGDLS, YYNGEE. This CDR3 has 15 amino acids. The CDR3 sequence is CASSPNQGANSPLHF. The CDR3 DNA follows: TGTGCCAGCAGCCCAAACCAGGGGGCGAACTCACCCCTCCACTTT.

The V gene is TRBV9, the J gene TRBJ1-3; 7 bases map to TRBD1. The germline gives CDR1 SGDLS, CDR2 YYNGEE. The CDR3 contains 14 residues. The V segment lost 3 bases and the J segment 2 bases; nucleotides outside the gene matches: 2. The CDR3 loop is CASSGGGPGNTIYF. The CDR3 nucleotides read TGTGCCAGCAGCGGAGGGGGCCCTGGAAACACCATATATTTT.

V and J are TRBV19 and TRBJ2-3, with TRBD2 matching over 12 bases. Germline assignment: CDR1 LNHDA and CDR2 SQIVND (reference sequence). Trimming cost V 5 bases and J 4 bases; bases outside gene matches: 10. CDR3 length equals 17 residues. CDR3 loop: CASSPAASGRGSDTQYF. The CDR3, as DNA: TGTGCCAGTAGTCCCGCGGCTAGCGGGAGGGGATCAGATACGCAGTATTTT.

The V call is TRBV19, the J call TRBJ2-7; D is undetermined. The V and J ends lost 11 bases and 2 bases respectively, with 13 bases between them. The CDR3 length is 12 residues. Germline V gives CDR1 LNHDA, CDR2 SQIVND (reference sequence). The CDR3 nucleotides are TGTGCCCAAAGGCTGGAGACCTACGAGCAGTACTTC. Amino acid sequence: CAQRLETYEQYF.

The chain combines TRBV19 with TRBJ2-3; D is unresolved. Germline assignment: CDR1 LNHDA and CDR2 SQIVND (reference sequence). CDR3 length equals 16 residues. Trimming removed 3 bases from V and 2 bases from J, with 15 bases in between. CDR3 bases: TGTGCCAGTAGTATGTGGAGTTGGTCTGCCACAGATACGCAGTATTTT. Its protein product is CASSMWSWSATDTQYF.

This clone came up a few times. The CDR3 sequence is CASSLEGGNDSPLHF. The CDR3 nucleotides are TGTGCCAGCAGCCTCGAGGGCGGGAATGATTCACCCCTCCACTTT. V is TRBV3-1 (or the pseudogene TRBV3-2) and J is TRBJ1-6; D is unresolved. This CDR3 has 15 amino acids. From germline, CDR1 is LGHDT and CDR2 YNNKEL (reference sequence). Trimming shortened V by 4 bases and J by 8 bases, and 15 bases separated the two germline ends.

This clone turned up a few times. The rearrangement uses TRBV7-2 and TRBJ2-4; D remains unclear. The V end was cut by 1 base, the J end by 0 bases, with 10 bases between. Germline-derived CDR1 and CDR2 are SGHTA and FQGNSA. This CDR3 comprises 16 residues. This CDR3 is CASSLEAAQAKNIQYF. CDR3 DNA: TGTGCCAGCAGCTTAGAGGCAGCGCAAGCCAAAAACATTCAGTACTTC.

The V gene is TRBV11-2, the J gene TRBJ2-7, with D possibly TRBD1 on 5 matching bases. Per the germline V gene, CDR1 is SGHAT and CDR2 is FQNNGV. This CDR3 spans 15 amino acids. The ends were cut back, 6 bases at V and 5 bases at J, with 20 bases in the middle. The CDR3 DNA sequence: TGTGCCAGCAGTCTCCTTATACAGGTTCGGAACGAGCAGTACTTC. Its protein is CASSLLIQVRNEQYF.

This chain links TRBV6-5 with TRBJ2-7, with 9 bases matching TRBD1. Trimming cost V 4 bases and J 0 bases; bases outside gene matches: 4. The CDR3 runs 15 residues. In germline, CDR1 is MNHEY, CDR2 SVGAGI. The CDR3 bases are TGTGCCAGCAGTTGGGGACAGGGCCTCTCCTACGAGCAGTACTTC. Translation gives CASSWGQGLSYEQYF.

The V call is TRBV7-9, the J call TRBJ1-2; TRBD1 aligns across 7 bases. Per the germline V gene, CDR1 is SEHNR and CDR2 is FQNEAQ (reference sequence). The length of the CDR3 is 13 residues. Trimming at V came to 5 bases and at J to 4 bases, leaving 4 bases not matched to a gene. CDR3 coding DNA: TGTGCCAGCAGCCCGACAGGGTTCTATGGCTACACCTTC. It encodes CASSPTGFYGYTF.

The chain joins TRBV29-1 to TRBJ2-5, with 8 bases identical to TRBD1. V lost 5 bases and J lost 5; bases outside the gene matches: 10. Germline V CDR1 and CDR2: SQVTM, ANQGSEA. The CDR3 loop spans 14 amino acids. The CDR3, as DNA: TGCAGCGTTCTTTCGGGACAGGTGGGCGAGACCCAGTACTTC. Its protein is CSVLSGQVGETQYF.

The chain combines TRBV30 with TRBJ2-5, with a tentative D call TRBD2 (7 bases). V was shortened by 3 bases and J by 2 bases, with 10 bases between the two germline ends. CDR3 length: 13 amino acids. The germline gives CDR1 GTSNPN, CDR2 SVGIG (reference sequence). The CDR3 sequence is CAWRGGGQETQYF. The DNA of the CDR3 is TGTGCCTGGAGGGGAGGGGGGCAAGAGACCCAGTACTTC.

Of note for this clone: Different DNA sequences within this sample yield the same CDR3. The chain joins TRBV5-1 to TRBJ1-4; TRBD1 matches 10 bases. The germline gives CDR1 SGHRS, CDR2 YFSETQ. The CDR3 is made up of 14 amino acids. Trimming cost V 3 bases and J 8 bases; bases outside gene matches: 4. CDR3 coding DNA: TGCGCCAGCAGCTCAGGACAGGGGGTAGAAAAACTGTTTTTT. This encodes CASSSGQGVEKLFF.

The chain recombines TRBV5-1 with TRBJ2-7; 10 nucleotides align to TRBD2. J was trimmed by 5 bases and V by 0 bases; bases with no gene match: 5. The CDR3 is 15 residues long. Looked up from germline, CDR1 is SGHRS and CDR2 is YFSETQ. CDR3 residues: CASSLEVAGGNEQYF. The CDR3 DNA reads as TGCGCCAGCAGCTTGGAGGTAGCGGGAGGTAACGAGCAGTACTTC. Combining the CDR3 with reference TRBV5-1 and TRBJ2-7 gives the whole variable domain KAGVTQTPRYLIKTRGQQVTLSCSPISGHRSVSWYQQTPGQGLQFLFEYFSETQRNKGNFPGRFSGRQFSNSRSEMNVSTLELGDSALYLCASSLEVAGGNEQYFGPGTRLTVT.

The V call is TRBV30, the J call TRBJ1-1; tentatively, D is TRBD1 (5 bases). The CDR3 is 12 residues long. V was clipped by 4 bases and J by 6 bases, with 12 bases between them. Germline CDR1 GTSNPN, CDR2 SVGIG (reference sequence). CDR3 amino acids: CAWTGQGSEAFF. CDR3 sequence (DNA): TGTGCCTGGACAGGGCAGGGCTCTGAAGCTTTCTTT.

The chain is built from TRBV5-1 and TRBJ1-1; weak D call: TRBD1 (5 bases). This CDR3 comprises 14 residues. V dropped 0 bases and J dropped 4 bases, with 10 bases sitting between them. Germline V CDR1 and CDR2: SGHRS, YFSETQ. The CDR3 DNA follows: TGCGCCAGCAGCTTGGGTCAGGGTTTCACTGAAGCTTTCTTT. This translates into CASSLGQGFTEAFF.

In nucleotides, the CDR3 is TGTGCCAGCAGTGTAGGAGCAACTAATGAAAAACTGTTTTTT. It encodes CASSVGATNEKLFF. V usage is TRBV25-1 and J usage is TRBJ1-4, with D hard to call. This CDR3 is 14 amino acids long. Trimming took off 4 bases at V and 0 bases at J, with 6 bases between the two ends. CDR1 and CDR2 (germline): MGHDK, SYGVNS.